This T cell receptor (beta chain) was identified during a study of T-cell memory formation after mild COVID-19. Findings of the study overall: Mainly in CM and EM were contracting CD4+ clones; CD8+ were in EMRA. The SARS-CoV-2 specificity of second-wave clones reaching peak at day 37 remained unverified.

Germline CDR1 and CDR2: SQVTM and ANQGSEA. Trimming shortened V by 4 bases and J by 6 bases, and 3 bases separated the two germline ends. The CDR3 sequence is 9 residues long. Regarding this clonotype: No antigen is known for it.

TCRalpha and TCRbeta libraries used 5'RACE with constant-segment primers and UMIs. MiXCR, applied by TCRdb to the 5' RACE reads, yields one record per CDR3 protein. The sample records about 340,000 distinct CDR3 sequences, around 15% being singletons. This sequence joins TRBV29-1 and TRBJ1-2, with no clear D. This TCR came from a man between 18 and 29 years old who had mild COVID-19 (a few samples of this study predate the infection). Cell type and time point are not known. Sequencing was done on a sample of PBMCs or a T cell subset sorted from them (not recorded which). The CDR3 protein is CSVVDGYTF. The DNA of the CDR3 is TGCAGCGTTGTGGATGGCTACACCTTC. The entire variable domain, with the rest obtained from reference TRBV29-1 and TRBJ1-2, is as follows: SAVISQKPSRDICQRGTSLTIQCQVDSQVTMMFWYRQQPGQSLTLIATANQGSEATYESGFVIDKFPISRPNLTFSTLTVSNMSPEDSSIYLCSVVDGYTFGSGTRLTVV.